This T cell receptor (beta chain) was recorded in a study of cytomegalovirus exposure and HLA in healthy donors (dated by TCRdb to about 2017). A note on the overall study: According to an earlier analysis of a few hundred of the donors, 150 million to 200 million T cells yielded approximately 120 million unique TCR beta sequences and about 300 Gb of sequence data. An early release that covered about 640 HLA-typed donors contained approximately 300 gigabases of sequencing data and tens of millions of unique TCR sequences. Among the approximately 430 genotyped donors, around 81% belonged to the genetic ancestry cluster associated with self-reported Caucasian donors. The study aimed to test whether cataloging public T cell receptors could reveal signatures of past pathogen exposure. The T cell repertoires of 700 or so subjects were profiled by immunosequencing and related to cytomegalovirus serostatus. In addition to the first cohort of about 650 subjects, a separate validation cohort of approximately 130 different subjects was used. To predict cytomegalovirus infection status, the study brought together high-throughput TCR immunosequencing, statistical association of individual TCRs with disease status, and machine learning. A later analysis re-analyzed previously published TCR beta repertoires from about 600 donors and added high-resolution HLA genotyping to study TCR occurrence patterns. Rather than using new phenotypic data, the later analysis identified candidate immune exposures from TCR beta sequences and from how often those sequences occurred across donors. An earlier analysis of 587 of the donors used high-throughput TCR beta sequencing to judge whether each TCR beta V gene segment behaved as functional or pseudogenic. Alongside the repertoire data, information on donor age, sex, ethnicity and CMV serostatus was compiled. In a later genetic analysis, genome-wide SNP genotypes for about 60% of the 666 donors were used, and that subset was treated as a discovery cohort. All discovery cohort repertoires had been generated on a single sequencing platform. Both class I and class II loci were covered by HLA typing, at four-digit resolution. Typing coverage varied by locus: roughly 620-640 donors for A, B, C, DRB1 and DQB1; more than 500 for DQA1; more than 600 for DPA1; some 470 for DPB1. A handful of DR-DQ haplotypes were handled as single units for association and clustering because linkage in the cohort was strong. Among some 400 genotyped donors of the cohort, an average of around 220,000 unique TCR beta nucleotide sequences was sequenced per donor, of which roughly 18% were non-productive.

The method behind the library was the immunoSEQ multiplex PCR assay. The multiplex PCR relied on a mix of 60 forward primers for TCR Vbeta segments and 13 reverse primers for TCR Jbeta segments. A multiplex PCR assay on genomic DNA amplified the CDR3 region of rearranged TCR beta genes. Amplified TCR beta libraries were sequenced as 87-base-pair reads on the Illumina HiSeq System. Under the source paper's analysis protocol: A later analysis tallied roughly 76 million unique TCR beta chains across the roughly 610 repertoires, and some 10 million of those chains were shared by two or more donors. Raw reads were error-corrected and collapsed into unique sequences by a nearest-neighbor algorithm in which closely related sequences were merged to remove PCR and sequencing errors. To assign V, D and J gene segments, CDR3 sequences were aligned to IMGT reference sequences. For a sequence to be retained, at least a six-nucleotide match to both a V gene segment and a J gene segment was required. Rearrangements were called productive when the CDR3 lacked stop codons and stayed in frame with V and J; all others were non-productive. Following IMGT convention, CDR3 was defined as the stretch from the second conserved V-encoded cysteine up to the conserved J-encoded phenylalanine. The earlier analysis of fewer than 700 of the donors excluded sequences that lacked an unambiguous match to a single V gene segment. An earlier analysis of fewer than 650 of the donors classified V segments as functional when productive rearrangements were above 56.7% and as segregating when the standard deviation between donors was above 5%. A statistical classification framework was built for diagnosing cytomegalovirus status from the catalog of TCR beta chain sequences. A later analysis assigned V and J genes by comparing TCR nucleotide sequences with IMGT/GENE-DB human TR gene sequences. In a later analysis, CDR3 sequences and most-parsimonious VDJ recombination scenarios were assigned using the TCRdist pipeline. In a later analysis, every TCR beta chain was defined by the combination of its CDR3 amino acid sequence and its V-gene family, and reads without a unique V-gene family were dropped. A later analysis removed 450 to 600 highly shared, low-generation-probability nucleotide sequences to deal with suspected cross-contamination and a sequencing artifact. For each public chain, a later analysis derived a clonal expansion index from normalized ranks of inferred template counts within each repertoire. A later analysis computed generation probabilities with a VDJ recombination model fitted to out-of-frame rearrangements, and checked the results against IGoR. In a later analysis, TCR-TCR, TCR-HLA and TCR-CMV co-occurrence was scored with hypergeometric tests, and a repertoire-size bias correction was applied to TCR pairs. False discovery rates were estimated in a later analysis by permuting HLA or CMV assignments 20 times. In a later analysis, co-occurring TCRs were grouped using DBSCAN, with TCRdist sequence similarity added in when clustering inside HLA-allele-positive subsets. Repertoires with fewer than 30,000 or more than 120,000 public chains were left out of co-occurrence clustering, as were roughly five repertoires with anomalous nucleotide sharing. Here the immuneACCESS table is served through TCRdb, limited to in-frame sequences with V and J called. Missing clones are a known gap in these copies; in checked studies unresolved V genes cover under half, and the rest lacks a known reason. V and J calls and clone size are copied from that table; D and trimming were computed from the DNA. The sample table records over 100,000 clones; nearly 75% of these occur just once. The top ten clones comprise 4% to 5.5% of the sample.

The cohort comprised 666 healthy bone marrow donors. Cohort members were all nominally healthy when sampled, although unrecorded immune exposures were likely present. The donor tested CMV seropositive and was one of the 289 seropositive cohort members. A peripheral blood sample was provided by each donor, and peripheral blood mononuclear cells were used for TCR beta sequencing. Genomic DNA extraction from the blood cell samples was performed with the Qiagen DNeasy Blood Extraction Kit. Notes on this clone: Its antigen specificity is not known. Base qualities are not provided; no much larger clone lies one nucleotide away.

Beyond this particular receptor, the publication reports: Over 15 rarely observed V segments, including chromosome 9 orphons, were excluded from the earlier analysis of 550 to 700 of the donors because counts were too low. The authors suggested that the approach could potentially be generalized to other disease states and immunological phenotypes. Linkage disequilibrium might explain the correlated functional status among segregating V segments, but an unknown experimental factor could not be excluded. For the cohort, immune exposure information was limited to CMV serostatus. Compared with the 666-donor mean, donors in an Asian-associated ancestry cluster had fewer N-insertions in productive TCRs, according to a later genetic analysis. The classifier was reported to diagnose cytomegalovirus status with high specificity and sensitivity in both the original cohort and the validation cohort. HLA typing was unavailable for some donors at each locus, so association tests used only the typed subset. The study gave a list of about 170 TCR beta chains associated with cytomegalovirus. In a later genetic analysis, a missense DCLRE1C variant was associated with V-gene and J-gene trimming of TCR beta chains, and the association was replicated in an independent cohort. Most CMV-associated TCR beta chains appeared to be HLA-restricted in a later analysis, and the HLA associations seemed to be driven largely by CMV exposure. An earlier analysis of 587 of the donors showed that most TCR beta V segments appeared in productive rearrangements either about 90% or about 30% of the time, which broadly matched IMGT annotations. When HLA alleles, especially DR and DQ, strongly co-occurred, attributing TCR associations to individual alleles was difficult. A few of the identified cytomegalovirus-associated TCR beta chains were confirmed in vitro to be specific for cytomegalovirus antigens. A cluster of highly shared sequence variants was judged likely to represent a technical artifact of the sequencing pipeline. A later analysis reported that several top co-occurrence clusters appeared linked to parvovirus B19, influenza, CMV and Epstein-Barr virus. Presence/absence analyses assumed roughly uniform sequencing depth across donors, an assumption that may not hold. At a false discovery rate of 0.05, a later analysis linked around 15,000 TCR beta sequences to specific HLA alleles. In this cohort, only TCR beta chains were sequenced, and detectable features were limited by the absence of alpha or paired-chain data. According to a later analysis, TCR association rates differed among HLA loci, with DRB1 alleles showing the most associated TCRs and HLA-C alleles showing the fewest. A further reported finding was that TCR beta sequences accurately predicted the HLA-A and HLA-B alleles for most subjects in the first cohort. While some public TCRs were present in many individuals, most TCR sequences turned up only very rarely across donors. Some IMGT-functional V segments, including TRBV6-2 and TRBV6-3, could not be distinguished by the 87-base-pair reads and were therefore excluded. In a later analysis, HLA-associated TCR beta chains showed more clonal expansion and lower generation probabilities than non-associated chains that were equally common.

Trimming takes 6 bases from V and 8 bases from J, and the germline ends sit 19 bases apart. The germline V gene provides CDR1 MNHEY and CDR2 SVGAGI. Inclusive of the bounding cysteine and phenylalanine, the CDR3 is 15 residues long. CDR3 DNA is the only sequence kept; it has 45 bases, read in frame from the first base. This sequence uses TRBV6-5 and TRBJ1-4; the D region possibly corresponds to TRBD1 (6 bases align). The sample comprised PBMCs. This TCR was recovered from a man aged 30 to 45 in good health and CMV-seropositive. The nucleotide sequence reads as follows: TGTGCCAGCAGCCCGAGGGGGGGGGCGCGAGAAAAACTGTTTTTT. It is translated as CASSPRGGAREKLFF.